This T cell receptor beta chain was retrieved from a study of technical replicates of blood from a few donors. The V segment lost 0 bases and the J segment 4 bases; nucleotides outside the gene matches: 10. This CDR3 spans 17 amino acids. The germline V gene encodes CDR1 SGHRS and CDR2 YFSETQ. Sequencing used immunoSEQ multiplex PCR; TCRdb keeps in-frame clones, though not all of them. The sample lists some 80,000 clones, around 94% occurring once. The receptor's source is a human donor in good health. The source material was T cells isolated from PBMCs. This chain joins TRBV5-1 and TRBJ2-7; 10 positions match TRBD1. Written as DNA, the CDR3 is TGCGCCAGCAGCTTGGGGCCGTCGGGACAGGGGATGTACGAGCAGTACTTC. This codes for CASSLGPSGQGMYEQYF.